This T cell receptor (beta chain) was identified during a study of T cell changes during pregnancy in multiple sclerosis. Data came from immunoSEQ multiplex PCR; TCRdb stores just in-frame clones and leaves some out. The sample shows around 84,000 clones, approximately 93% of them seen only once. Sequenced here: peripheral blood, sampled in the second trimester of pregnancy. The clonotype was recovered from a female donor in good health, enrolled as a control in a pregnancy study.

For the CDR3, the DNA is TGCGCCAGCAGCTTGGTGCCCCTACCGACAGGGGGCGTCACAGATACGCAGTATTTT. This encodes CASSLVPLPTGGVTDTQYF. V usage is TRBV5-1 and J usage is TRBJ2-3; 10 bases agree with TRBD1. J gave up 2 bases and V 0 bases, and 12 bases lay outside the gene matches. The CDR3 extends over 19 amino acids. Germline assignment: CDR1 SGHRS and CDR2 YFSETQ.